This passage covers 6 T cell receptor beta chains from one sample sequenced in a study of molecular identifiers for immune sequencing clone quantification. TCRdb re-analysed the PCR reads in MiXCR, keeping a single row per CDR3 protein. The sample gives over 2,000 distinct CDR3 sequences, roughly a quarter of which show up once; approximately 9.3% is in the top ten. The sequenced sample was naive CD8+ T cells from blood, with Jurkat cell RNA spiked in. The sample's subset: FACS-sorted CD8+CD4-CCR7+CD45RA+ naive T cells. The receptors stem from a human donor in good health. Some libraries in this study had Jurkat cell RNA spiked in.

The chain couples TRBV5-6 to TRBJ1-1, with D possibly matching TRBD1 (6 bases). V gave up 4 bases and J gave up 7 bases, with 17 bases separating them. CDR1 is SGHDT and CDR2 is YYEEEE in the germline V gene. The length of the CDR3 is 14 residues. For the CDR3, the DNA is TGTGCCAGCAGCGCGGGACACGGACTAATTGAAGCTTTCTTT. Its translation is CASSAGHGLIEAFF. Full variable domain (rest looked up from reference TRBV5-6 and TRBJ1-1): DAGVTQSPTHLIKTRGQQVTLRCSPKSGHDTVSWYQQALGQGPQFIFQYYEEEERQRGNFPDRFSGHQFPNYSSELNVNALLLGDSALYLCASSAGHGLIEAFFGQGTRLTVV.

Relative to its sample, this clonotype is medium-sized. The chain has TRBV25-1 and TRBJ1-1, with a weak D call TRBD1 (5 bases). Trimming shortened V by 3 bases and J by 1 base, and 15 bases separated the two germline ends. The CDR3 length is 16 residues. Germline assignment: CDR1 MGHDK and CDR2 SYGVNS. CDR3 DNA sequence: TGTGCCAGCAGTGACCCCCGCATTGGGGCGAACACTGAAGCTTTCTTT. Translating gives CASSDPRIGANTEAFF.

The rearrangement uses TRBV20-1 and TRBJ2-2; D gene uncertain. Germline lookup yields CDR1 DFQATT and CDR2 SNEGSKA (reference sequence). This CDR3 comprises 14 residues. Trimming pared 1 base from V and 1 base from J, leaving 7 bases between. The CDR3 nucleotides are TGCAGTGCTAGAGGGCTCTGGAACACCGGGGAGCTGTTTTTT. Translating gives CSARGLWNTGELFF.

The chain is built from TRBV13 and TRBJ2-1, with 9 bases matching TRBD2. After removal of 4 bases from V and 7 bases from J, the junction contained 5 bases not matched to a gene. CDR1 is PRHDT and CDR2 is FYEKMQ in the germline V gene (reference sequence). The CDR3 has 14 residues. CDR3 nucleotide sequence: TGTGCCAGCAGCTCATTAGCGGGAGAGAATGAGCAGTTCTTC. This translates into CASSSLAGENEQFF.

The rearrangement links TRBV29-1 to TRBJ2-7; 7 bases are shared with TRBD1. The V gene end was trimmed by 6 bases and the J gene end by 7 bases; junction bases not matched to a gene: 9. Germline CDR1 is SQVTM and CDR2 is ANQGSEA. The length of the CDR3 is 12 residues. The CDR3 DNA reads TGCAGCGTAGGCGAGGGGGCCAGGGAGCAGTACTTC. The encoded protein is CSVGEGAREQYF.

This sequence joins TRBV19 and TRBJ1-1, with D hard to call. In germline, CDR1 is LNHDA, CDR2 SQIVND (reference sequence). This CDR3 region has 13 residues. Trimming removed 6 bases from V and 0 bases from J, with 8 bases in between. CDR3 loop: CASRNSLNTEAFF. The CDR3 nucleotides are TGTGCCAGTAGGAACAGCCTGAACACTGAAGCTTTCTTT.